These T cell receptor beta chains were read from a single sample in a study of shared clonotypes between healthy human individuals. Only in-frame clones appear in the TCRdb table, and some are missing; sequencing was by immunoSEQ multiplex PCR. The table shows some 2,500,000 clones, with 90% to 95% occurring only once. Specimen: naive CD4+ T cells from PBMCs. All receptors come from a young man in good health. Some clones in this sample may be carry-over from other donors' samples. Both conserved end residues are part of each CDR3. Fields, in order: J gene, D gene, clone size, V gene, CDR3 DNA, CDR3 protein. A D gene is named only where the DNA matches it firmly. Size values are once, few and many counts, or a class for expanded clones, and some rows have none.

J: TRBJ2-1
D: TRBD1
size: -
V: TRBV6-5
DNA: TGTGCCAGCAGTTACGCCGGGACAGGGGGCCATGAGCAGTTCTTC
CDR3: CASSYAGTGGHEQFF

J: TRBJ2-5
D: -
size: -
V: TRBV20-1
DNA: TGCAGTGCTAGGAGCTTTGGACGATGGTACTTC
CDR3: CSARSFGRWYF

J: TRBJ2-7
D: -
size: -
V: TRBV19
DNA: TGTGCCAGTACCCAAGGGAGCTCCTACGAGCAGTACTTC
CDR3: CASTQGSSYEQYF

J: TRBJ1-4
D: -
size: few
V: TRBV7-2
DNA: TGTGCCAGCAGCCGAAATGAAAAACTGTTTTTT
CDR3: CASSRNEKLFF

J: TRBJ1-2
D: -
size: -
V: TRBV5-1
DNA: TGCGCCAGCAGCTTGGGACAGCCAGAACCATCATATGGCTACACCTTC
CDR3: CASSLGQPEPSYGYTF

J: TRBJ1-1
D: TRBD1
size: -
V: TRBV6-1
DNA: TGTGCCAGCAGTGCTTTTGACCGGGACAGGGGGTTACCTTTCTTT
CDR3: CASSAFDRDRGLPFF

J: TRBJ1-3
D: -
size: -
V: TRBV6-5
DNA: TGTGCCACCCGGAGGGAGTCTGGAAACACCATATATTTT
CDR3: CATRRESGNTIYF

J: TRBJ1-4
D: -
size: -
V: TRBV7-9
DNA: TGTGCCAGCAGCTTAGGTATGACCAGTGCTGGTGAAAAACTGTTTTTT
CDR3: CASSLGMTSAGEKLFF

J: TRBJ1-5
D: -
size: -
V: TRBV2
DNA: TGTGCCAGCCGAAGGGGAGGGGATAGCAATCAGCCCCAGCATTTT
CDR3: CASRRGGDSNQPQHF

J: TRBJ2-1
D: -
size: -
V: TRBV5-1
DNA: TGCGCCAGCAGCTCCAGGAGAGGGGCTGAGCAGTTCTTC
CDR3: CASSSRRGAEQFF

J: TRBJ2-3
D: -
size: -
V: TRBV10-3
DNA: TGTGCCACCGCCGCGGGGACAGAGGCAGATACGCAGTATTTT
CDR3: CATAAGTEADTQYF

J: TRBJ2-3
D: TRBD2
size: -
V: TRBV7-3
DNA: TGTGCCAGCAGCGCTCGGACTAGCGGGAGCACAGATACGCAGTATTTT
CDR3: CASSARTSGSTDTQYF

J: TRBJ2-7
D: TRBD2
size: -
V: TRBV5-1
DNA: TGCGCCAGCAGCTTGGCCGAACTAGCGGGAGGGCTTTACGAGCAGTACTTC
CDR3: CASSLAELAGGLYEQYF

J: TRBJ2-7
D: -
size: -
V: TRBV5-1
DNA: TGCGCCAGCAGCTTGCGGGCAGGGGAGACCTACGAGCAGTACTTC
CDR3: CASSLRAGETYEQYF

J: TRBJ2-7
D: -
size: once
V: TRBV28
DNA: TGTGCCAGCAGTTTGGCAGGGGCTATCTACGAGCAGTACTTC
CDR3: CASSLAGAIYEQYF

J: TRBJ1-5
D: -
size: -
V: TRBV6-1
DNA: TGTGCCAGCAGTGAAGTCGGGGGTAATCAGCCCCAGCATTTT
CDR3: CASSEVGGNQPQHF

J: TRBJ2-1
D: -
size: -
V: TRBV7-3
DNA: TGTGCCAGCAGCCCGCGGCCAGGACTTACCTACAATGAGCAGTTCTTC
CDR3: CASSPRPGLTYNEQFF

J: TRBJ1-3
D: TRBD1
size: -
V: TRBV5-1
DNA: TGCGCCAGCAGCTTGAGAGGACAGGGATCCGGAAACACCATATATTTT
CDR3: CASSLRGQGSGNTIYF

J: TRBJ1-5
D: TRBD1
size: -
V: TRBV7-8
DNA: TGTGCCAGCAGCAAAGACAGGGGGAAGGCTCAGCCCCAGCATTTT
CDR3: CASSKDRGKAQPQHF

J: TRBJ2-1
D: -
size: -
V: TRBV5-4
DNA: TGTGCCAGCAGCTTACCGACAACCCGAGGGAATGAGCAGTTCTTC
CDR3: CASSLPTTRGNEQFF

J: TRBJ1-4
D: -
size: -
V: TRBV5-5
DNA: TGTGCCAGCAGCTTGGGACACAGTGCAACTAATGAAAAACTGTTTTTT
CDR3: CASSLGHSATNEKLFF

J: TRBJ1-3
D: -
size: -
V: TRBV30
DNA: TGTGCCTGGGGGGGTGGAAACACCATATATTTT
CDR3: CAWGGGNTIYF

J: TRBJ1-1
D: TRBD1
size: -
V: TRBV27
DNA: TGTGCCAGCAGGACATTAGGCCGGGACAGAGATACCGAAGCTTTCTTT
CDR3: CASRTLGRDRDTEAFF

J: TRBJ2-3
D: TRBD2
size: -
V: TRBV7-2
DNA: TGTGCCAGCAGCTTAGGGCTAGCGGGAGGAGGGGATACGCAGTATTTT
CDR3: CASSLGLAGGGDTQYF

J: TRBJ2-7
D: -
size: -
V: TRBV28
DNA: TGTGCCAGCAGTTCGGGACCCTACGAGCAGTACTTC
CDR3: CASSSGPYEQYF

J: TRBJ2-7
D: -
size: -
V: TRBV19
DNA: TGTGCCAGTAGTAACCCCGGCGGGGCCGACCTTCTGTACGAGCAGTACTTC
CDR3: CASSNPGGADLLYEQYF

J: TRBJ2-7
D: -
size: -
V: TRBV7-7
DNA: TGTGCCAGCAGCTTAGAACTAGTAGGCGAGCAGTACTTC
CDR3: CASSLELVGEQYF

J: TRBJ1-1
D: TRBD1
size: -
V: TRBV4-2
DNA: TGTGCCAGCAGCCAAGAGGTGGGACAGGGGATCACTGAAGCTTTCTTT
CDR3: CASSQEVGQGITEAFF